Listed here is a single TCR beta chain. The antigen is undetermined. This CDR3 contains 16 residues. The ends were cut back, 0 bases at V and 4 bases at J, with 10 bases in the middle. CDR1 and CDR2 from the germline V gene are MNHEY and SVGAGI. Researchers amplified the TCR beta CDR3 regions from RNA transcripts. The TCR CDR3 first-round RT-PCR relied on the HTBI primer set. TCRdb used MiXCR to reprocess the multiplex PCR reads, holding one entry per CDR3 protein. Altogether fewer than 650,000 distinct CDR3 sequences are present, approximately 48% being singletons, with the ten largest covering about 40%. The data stem from a study of T cells in Graves' hyperthyroidism and ophthalmopathy. Points from the study as a whole: In the blood, most expanded thyroid clonotypes above 0.001 appeared as well. From stable hyperthyroidism, ophthalmopathy was set apart by a 13 V-J model.

Each diagnosis was grounded in clinical symptoms, serum thyroxine and TRAb, thyroid ultrasound, and orbital computed tomography. Sequencing was performed on peripheral blood or thyroid tissue (not recorded which). This receptor was obtained from an adult woman with Graves' disease, either hyperthyroidism or ophthalmopathy (not recorded which). The chain joins TRBV6-5 to TRBJ2-6; D possibly corresponds to TRBD2 (5 bases). In nucleotides, the CDR3 is TGTGCCAGCAGTTACTCCACTTCGGGGGGGGCCAACGTCCTGACTTTC. Translating it yields CASSYSTSGGANVLTF.